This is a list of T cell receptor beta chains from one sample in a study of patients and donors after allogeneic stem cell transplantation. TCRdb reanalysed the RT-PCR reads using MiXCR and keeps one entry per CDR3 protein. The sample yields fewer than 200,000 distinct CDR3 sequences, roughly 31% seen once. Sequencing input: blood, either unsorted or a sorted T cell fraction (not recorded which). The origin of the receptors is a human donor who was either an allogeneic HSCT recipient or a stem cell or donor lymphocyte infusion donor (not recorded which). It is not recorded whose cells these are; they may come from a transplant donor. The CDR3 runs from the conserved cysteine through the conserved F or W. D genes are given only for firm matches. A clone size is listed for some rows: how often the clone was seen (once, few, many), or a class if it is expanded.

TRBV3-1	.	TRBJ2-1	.	TGTGCCAGCGCAAGGGCCCAACCTAACGAGCAGTTCTTC	CASARAQPNEQFF
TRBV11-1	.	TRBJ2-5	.	TGTGCCAGCAGCTTATCCGGGAGCCCCCAGTACTTC	CASSLSGSPQYF
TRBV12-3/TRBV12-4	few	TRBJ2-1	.	TGTGCCAGCAGTTTTGGCGGGAACTCCTACAATGAGCAGTTCTTC	CASSFGGNSYNEQFF
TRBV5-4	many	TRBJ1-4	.	TGTGCCAGCAGCGCAGGGGCCGATGAAAAACTGTTTTTT	CASSAGADEKLFF
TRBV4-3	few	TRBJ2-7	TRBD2	TGCGCCAGCAGCCAAGAGGGACTGGCTAGCGGGAGAACCTACGAGCAGTACTTC	CASSQEGLASGRTYEQYF
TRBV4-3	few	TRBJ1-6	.	TGCGCCAGCAGCCAAGTCGACTGGGAGGGGGTGAGCTCCTATAATTCACCCCTCCACTTT	CASSQVDWEGVSSYNSPLHF
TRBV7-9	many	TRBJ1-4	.	TGTGCCAGCAGCTTTGACCCGGGACGCCTAAATGAAAAACTGTTTTTT	CASSFDPGRLNEKLFF
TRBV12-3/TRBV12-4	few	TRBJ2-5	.	TGTGCCAGCAGTCCCCGGGACCGGCAAGAGACCCAGTACTTC	CASSPRDRQETQYF
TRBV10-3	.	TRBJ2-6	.	TGTGCCATTCCTTCTCGGTGGGCCAACGTCCTGACTTTC	CAIPSRWANVLTF
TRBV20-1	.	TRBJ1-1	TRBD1	TGCAGTGCTAGAGATGGACAGGGGGCAGCTTTCTTT	CSARDGQGAAFF
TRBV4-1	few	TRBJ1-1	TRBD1	TGCGCCAGCAGCCAGACAGGGAGAGGGGCTGAAGCTTTCTTT	CASSQTGRGAEAFF
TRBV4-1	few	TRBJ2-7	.	TGCGCCAGCAGCCAAGATGACCCCGGGGAGCAGTACTTC	CASSQDDPGEQYF
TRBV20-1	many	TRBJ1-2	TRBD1	TGCAGTGCTAGGGGAGGGGGCGCGGAGTATGGCTACACCTTC	CSARGGGAEYGYTF
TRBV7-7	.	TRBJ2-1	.	TGTGCTAGCAGCGTCCGGACAAGCAATGAGCAGTTCTTC	CASSVRTSNEQFF
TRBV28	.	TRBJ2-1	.	TGTGCCAGCACCTCTTTTGGGGGCCACAATGAGCAGTTCTTC	CASTSFGGHNEQFF
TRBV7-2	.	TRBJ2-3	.	TGTGCCAGCAGCCCCGCTAGGGATACGCAGTATTTT	CASSPARDTQYF
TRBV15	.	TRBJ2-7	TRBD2	TGTGCCACCAGCAGAGGAACAATTAGCACTAGCGTCACCTACGAGCAGTACTTC	CATSRGTISTSVTYEQYF
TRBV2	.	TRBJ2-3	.	TGTGCCAGCACCGGGACGGGGATCACTAGCACAGATACGCAGTATTTT	CASTGTGITSTDTQYF
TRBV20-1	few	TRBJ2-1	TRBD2	TGCAGTGCTAGAGATCCGCTAGCGGGTGGGACCTACAATGAGCAGTTCTTC	CSARDPLAGGTYNEQFF
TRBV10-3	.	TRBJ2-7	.	TGTGCCATCAGCCTTAAGGGAGGTACCTCTGACGAGCAGTACTTC	CAISLKGGTSDEQYF
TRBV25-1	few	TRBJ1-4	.	TGTGCCAGCAGTGAATCTCGTAGATCTGGTGGGAATGAAAAACTGTTTTTT	CASSESRRSGGNEKLFF
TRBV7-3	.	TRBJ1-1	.	TGTGCCAGCAGCCCTGTTGGGGGACGAACTGAAGCTTTCTTT	CASSPVGGRTEAFF
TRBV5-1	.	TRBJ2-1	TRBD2	TGCGCCAGCAGCCCGGGACTAGGCTCCTACAATGAGCAGTTCTTC	CASSPGLGSYNEQFF
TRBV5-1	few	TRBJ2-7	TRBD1	TGCGCCAGCAGCTCTCAACAGGGGGTGTACGAGCAGTACTTC	CASSSQQGVYEQYF
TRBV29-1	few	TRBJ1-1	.	TGCAGCGTTGTTGGGCAGGGCCACACTGAAGCTTTCTTT	CSVVGQGHTEAFF
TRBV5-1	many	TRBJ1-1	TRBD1	TGCGCCAGCAGTTTCACAGGGGGCACTGAAGCTTTCTTT	CASSFTGGTEAFF
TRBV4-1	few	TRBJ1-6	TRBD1	TGCGCCAGCAGCCAAGAAGTCGGTGGGACAGGGGCTCCCTATAATTCACCCCTCCACTTT	CASSQEVGGTGAPYNSPLHF
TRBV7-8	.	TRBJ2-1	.	TGTGCCAGCAGCTTAGATACCAGAGGCTACAATGAGCAGTTCTTC	CASSLDTRGYNEQFF
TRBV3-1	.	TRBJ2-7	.	TGTGCCAGCAGCCAAGAAACAAGAGGGAAGTACTTC	CASSQETRGKYF
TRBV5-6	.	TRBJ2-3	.	TGTGCCAGCAGCTTTGTAACAGATACGCAGTATTTT	CASSFVTDTQYF
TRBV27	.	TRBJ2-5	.	TGTGCCAGCAGTTTGCCGGGACAAGAGACCCAGTACTTC	CASSLPGQETQYF
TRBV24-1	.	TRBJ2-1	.	TGTGCCACCAGTGATTTGACTGAGAATGAGCAGTTCTTC	CATSDLTENEQFF
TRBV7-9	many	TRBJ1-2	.	TGTGCCAGCAGCTTACAGGAGACAACCTATGGCTACACCTTC	CASSLQETTYGYTF
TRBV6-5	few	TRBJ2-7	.	TGTGCCAGCAGGGCTAACTACGAGCAGTACTTC	CASRANYEQYF
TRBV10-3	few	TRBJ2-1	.	TGTGCCATCAGTGCCCTCGGGGTACAGAGTGAGCAGTTCTTC	CAISALGVQSEQFF
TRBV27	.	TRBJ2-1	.	TGTGCCAGCAGTTGGAGAGGGAGCTCCTACAATGAGCAGTTCTTC	CASSWRGSSYNEQFF
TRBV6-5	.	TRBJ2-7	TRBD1	TGTGCCAGCAGTTACTGGGACAGGGGAAGCGAGCAGTACTTC	CASSYWDRGSEQYF
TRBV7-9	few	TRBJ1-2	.	TGTGCCAGCAGCCGTTTTACCCACAGGTTTGGACCTAACTATGGCTACACCTTC	CASSRFTHRFGPNYGYTF
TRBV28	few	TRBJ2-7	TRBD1	TGTGCCAGCAGTCTGGGACAGGTCCCTTACGAGCAGTACTTC	CASSLGQVPYEQYF
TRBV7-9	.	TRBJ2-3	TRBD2	TGTGCCAGCAGCTTAATGGCGGGAGGTGGAGATACGCAGTATTTT	CASSLMAGGGDTQYF
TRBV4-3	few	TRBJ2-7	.	TGCGCCAGCAGCCATAGGGGGGAGTCGCCCTACGAGCAGTACTTC	CASSHRGESPYEQYF